This TCR beta chain was identified in a study of vaccination effects on CD4 cells after COVID-19. Study at large: Each participant received a vaccine that was either BNT162b2 or mRNA-1273, given as two doses. PBMC cultures contained two million cells per well, approximately 10 IU/ml IL-2 and about 9.7 ug/ml peptides.

A note on this clone: Its target is not known.

Notes on the study in general: In the study, convalescent patients were few, and early post-infection timepoints were absent. Substantial clonal contraction characterized both infection- and vaccine-induced clones late after vaccination.

Cells that had been cultured for about 10 days were the source of isolated CD4+ T cells. Assay used: immunoSEQ multiplex PCR; TCRdb lists only in-frame clones, some missing. This table holds tens of thousands of clones, roughly three quarters found once. CDR1 KGHSH and CDR2 LQKENI come from the germline V gene. CDR3 size: 16 residues. The V end lost 1 base, the J end lost 8 bases, and 18 bases lay between the germline ends. Sequenced here: CD4+ T cells from PBMCs cultured without peptide, sampled before COVID-19 vaccination. This TCR was sampled from a human donor who received a COVID-19 vaccine. The rearrangement uses TRBV18 and TRBJ2-1, with D possibly TRBD2 on 6 matching bases. Here the CDR3 reads CASSPLTPGVGDEQFF. CDR3 sequence (DNA): TGTGCCAGCTCACCACTTACCCCGGGGGTAGGCGATGAGCAGTTCTTC.